The entry that follows covers one T cell receptor beta chain sequence. Its matching antigen is unknown. Trimming shortened V by 11 bases and J by 0 bases, and 13 bases separated the two germline ends. CDR3 length equals 13 residues. CDR1 and CDR2 from the germline V gene are SEHNR and FQNEAQ (reference sequence). This record belongs to a study of T cells after yellow fever vaccination. Broader study findings: Relatively few clonotypes were ones that appeared in both CD4 and CD8 compartments.

Researchers made TCR cDNA using 5'RACE template switching, and this step added a universal primer site and UMIs. Via MiXCR, TCRdb re-called the 5' RACE reads, giving one row per CDR3 protein. The table includes hundreds of thousands of distinct CDR3 sequences, under 20% detected once. The TCR comes from a man aged 18 to 30 who received the YFV17D yellow fever vaccine. The sample here was PBMCs, taken before the yellow fever booster vaccination. The genes are TRBV7-9 and TRBJ1-1; D gene unclear. The CDR3 here is CASGIEMNTEAFF. The CDR3 bases are TGTGCCTCCGGTATCGAAATGAACACTGAAGCTTTCTTT.